This T cell receptor beta chain came from a study of blood T cell repertoires in COVID-19. On the study more broadly: COVID-19 samples collected from the United States, Italy and Spain covered acute and convalescent phases. PBMCs, B-cell-depleted T cells, or T cells were the source of the cDNA or gDNA that made up the material.

Cohorts were based on clinical histories the participants reported. Germline values: CDR1 LGHDT, CDR2 YNNKEL (reference sequence). V was clipped by 0 bases and J by 2 bases, with 13 bases between them. This CDR3 comprises 16 residues. TCRdb's table, derived via immunoSEQ multiplex PCR, lists solely in-frame clones and lacks some. The profile covers more than 300,000 clones, with approximately 91% appearing a single time and roughly 3.6% taken by the ten largest. The sequencing sample was made of PBMCs or T cells enriched from blood (not recorded which). The clonotype originates from a woman under 40 who had been exposed to COVID-19. The rearrangement joins TRBV3-1 (or the pseudogene TRBV3-2) to TRBJ1-2, with D possibly TRBD1 on 6 matching bases. Written as DNA, the CDR3 is TGTGCCAGCAGCCAAGAGTGGCAGGGGAGCAACTATGGCTACACCTTC. This sequence encodes CASSQEWQGSNYGYTF.